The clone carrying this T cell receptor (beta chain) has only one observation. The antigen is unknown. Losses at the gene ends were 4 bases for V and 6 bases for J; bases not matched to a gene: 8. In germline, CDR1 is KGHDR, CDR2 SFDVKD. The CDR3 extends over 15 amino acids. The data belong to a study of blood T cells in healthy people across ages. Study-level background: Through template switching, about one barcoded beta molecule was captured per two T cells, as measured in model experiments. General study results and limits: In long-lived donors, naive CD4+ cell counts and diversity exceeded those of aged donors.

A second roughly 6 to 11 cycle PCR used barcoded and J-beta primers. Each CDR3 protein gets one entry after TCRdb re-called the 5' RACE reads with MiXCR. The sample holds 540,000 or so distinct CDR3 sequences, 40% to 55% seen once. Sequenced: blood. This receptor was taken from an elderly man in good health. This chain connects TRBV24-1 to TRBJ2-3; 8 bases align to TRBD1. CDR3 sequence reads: CATSDGTGGIDTQYF. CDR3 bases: TGTGCCACCAGTGACGGCACAGGGGGTATCGATACGCAGTATTTT.